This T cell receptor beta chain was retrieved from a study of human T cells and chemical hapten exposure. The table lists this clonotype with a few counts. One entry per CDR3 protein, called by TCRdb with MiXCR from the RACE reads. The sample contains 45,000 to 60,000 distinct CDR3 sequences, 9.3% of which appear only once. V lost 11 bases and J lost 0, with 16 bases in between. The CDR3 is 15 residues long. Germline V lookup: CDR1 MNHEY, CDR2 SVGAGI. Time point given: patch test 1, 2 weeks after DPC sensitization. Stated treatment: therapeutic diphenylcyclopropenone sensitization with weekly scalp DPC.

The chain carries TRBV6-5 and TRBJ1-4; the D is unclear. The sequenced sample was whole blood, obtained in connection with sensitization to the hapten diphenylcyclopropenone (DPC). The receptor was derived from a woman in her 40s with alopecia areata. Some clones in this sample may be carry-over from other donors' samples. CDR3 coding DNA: TGTGCCTCCCGAGTTACATGGGCAACTAATGAAAAACTGTTTTTT. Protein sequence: CASRVTWATNEKLFF.